These T cell receptor beta chains were read from a single sample in a study of blood T cell repertoires in COVID-19. Generated by immunoSEQ multiplex PCR, the TCRdb table keeps only in-frame clones and is missing some. The table has about 270,000 clones, around 88% seen once. The source material was PBMCs or T cells enriched from blood (not recorded which). Receptor source: a woman in her thirties or forties with acute COVID-19. The CDR3 runs from the conserved cysteine through the conserved F or W. A D gene is named only where the DNA matches it firmly. Only part of the rows carry a size: once, few, many, or a class if the clone is expanded.

v_call	clone_size	j_call	d_call	cdr3_nt	cdr3_aa
TRBV7-2	.	TRBJ2-1	TRBD1	TGTGCCAGCAGCCTAGCCGGGACAGTGTACAATGAGCAGTTCTTC	CASSLAGTVYNEQFF
TRBV11-3	.	TRBJ1-1	TRBD1	TGTGCCAGCAGCCAGGGGGATTCGTGGACTGAAGCTTTCTTT	CASSQGDSWTEAFF
TRBV18	.	TRBJ2-2	TRBD1	TGTGCCAGCTCCACCCGGACAGGCACCGGGGAGCTGTTTTTT	CASSTRTGTGELFF
TRBV10-3	.	TRBJ1-3	TRBD1	TGTGCCATCCTCGGGACAGGTGCCCAAAACACCATATATTTT	CAILGTGAQNTIYF
TRBV12-3/TRBV12-4	few	TRBJ1-2	.	TGTGCCAGCAGCTTAGGGGGAGAATATGGCTACACCTTC	CASSLGGEYGYTF
TRBV5-1	.	TRBJ1-5	TRBD1	TGCGCCAGCAGCTGGGACAGCGGTGGCAATCAGCCCCAGCATTTT	CASSWDSGGNQPQHF
TRBV28	.	TRBJ1-6	.	TGTGCCAGCAGTTCCCTTCTTCTTTTAGGGAGCGGCGATAATTCACCCCTCCACTTT	CASSSLLLLGSGDNSPLHF
TRBV30	.	TRBJ2-2	.	TGTGCCTGGAGTAACTCAGGGGGGGAGCTGTTTTTT	CAWSNSGGELFF
TRBV27	.	TRBJ1-2	TRBD1	TGTGCCAGCAAAGTACAGGGGGAAGGAGGCTACACCTTC	CASKVQGEGGYTF
TRBV6-1	.	TRBJ1-5	.	TGTGCCAGCAGTGATCGCGGGGCTAGCAATCAGCCCCAGCATTTT	CASSDRGASNQPQHF